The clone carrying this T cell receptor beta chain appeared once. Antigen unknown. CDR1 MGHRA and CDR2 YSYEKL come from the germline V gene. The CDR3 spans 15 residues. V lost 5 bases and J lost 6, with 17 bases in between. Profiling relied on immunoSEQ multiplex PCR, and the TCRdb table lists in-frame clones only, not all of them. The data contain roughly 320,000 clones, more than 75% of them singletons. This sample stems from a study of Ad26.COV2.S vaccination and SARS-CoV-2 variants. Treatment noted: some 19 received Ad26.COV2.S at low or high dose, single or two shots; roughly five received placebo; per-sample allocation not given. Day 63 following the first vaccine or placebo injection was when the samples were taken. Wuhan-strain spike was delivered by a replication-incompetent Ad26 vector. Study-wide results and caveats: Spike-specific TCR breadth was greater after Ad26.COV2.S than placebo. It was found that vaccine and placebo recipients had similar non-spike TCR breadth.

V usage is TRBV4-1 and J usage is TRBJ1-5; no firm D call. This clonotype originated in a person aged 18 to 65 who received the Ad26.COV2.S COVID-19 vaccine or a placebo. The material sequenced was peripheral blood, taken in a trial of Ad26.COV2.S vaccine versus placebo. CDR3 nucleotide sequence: TGCGCCAGCAGCACGACCCATCTTACTACTCAGCCCCAGCATTTT. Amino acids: CASSTTHLTTQPQHF.